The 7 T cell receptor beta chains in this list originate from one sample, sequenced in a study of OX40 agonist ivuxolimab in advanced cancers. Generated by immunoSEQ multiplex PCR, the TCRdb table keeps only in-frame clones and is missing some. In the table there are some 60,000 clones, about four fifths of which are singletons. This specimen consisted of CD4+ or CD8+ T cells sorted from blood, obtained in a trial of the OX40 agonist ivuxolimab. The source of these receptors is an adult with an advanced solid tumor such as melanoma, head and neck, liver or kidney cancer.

The CDR3: CAISDPRTGGRDEAFF. As DNA, the CDR3 is TGTGCCATCAGTGACCCCCGGACAGGGGGCAGGGATGAAGCTTTCTTT. This chain connects TRBV10-3 to TRBJ1-1, with TRBD1 matching over 11 bases. This CDR3 has 16 residues. J was trimmed by 7 bases and V by 3 bases; bases with no gene match: 10. Germline CDR1 ENHRY, CDR2 SYGVKD.

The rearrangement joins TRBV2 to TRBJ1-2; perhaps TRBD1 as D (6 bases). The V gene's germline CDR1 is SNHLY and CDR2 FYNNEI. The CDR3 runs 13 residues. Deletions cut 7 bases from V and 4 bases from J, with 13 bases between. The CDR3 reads CASTVSGAYGYTF. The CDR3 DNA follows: TGTGCCAGCACTGTTTCAGGGGCCTATGGCTACACCTTC.

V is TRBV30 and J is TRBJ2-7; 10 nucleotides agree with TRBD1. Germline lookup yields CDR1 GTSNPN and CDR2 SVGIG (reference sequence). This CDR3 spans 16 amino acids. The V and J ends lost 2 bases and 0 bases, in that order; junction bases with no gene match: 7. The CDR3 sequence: CAWSNPRTGGSYEQYF. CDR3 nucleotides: TGTGCCTGGAGTAACCCCAGGACAGGGGGCTCCTACGAGCAGTACTTC.

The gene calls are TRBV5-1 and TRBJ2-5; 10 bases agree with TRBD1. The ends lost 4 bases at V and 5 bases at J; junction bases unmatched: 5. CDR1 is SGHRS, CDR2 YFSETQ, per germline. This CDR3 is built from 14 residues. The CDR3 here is CASSPTGGQETQYF. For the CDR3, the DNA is TGCGCCAGCAGCCCGACAGGGGGCCAGGAGACCCAGTACTTC.

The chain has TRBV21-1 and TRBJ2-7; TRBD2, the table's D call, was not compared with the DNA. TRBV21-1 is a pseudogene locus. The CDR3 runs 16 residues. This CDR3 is CASSNLGTGGKYEQYF. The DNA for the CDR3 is TGTGCCAGCAGCAACCTAGGCACGGGAGGCAAGTACGAGCAGTACTTC.

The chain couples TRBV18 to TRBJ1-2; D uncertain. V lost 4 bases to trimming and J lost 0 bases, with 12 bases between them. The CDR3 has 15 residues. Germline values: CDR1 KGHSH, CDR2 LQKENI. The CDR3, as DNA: TGTGCCAGCTCACAATCGGACGGAGCTAACTATGGCTACACCTTC. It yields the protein CASSQSDGANYGYTF.

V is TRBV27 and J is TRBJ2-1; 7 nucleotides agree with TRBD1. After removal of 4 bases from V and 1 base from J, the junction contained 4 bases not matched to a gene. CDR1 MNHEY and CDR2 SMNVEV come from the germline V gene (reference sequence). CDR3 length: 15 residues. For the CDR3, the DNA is TGTGCCAGCAGTTCCGACAGGGTTTCCTACAATGAGCAGTTCTTC. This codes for CASSSDRVSYNEQFF.